A single count supports the clone carrying this T cell receptor beta chain. The data belong to a study of blood T cell repertoires in COVID-19. Study-level background: COVID-19 samples, acute and convalescent, were from the United States, Italy and Spain.

Methods used by the authors: Estimation of nucleated cell counts was performed using reference gene primer amplification. Sequenced by immunoSEQ multiplex PCR; TCRdb stores in-frame clones only, minus some. From that table come the V and J calls and clone size; the DNA was used to work out D and trimming. Of about 190,000 clones in the sample, approximately 86% are singletons; the top ten hold 5.2%. The trim removed 3 bases at V and 7 bases at J, leaving 13 bases unmatched. The CDR3 contains 15 residues. From germline, CDR1 is SGDLS and CDR2 YYNGEE. Participants spanned ages about 18 to 100 years and resided in 20 to 30 US areas. Participants had their cohort set by participant-reported clinical history.

The sequenced material came from PBMCs or T cells enriched from blood (not recorded which). The chain uses TRBV9 and TRBJ2-7; 7 positions match TRBD1. The receptor was derived from a woman aged 55-70 years with acute COVID-19. CDR3 sequence: CASSGEPQTGREQYF. DNA for the CDR3: TGTGCCAGCAGCGGCGAGCCCCAGACAGGGCGGGAGCAGTACTTC.